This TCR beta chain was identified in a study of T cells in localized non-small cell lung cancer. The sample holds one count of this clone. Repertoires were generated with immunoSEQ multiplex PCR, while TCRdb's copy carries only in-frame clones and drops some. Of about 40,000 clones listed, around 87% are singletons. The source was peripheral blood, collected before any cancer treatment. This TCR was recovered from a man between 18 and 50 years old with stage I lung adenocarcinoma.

CDR3 loop: CASSFRPGSVSTGGGRTEAFF. The DNA for the CDR3 is TGTGCCAGCAGTTTTAGGCCGGGGTCTGTATCGACAGGGGGCGGTCGGACTGAAGCTTTCTTT. The genes are TRBV28 and TRBJ1-1, with 10 bases matching TRBD1. Germline V lookup: CDR1 MDHEN, CDR2 SYDVKM. There are 21 residues in the CDR3. Trimming cost V 3 bases and J 5 bases; bases outside gene matches: 24. Looking up the rest from reference TRBV28 and TRBJ1-1 gives the full variable domain: DVKVTQSSRYLVKRTGEKVFLECVQDMDHENMFWYRQDPGLGLRLIYFSYDVKMKEKGDIPEGYSVSREKKERFSLILESASTNQTSMYLCASSFRPGSVSTGGGRTEAFFGQGTRLTVV.